This T cell receptor beta chain stems from a study of monozygotic twins with inflammatory bowel disease. CDR1 is SGHNT, CDR2 YENEEA, per germline. The CDR3 sequence is 13 residues long. As concerns this clonotype: The antigen is not known.

Study-wide results and limits: The inverse Simpson measure of TCRbeta diversity was lower in IBD patients than in healthy co-twins.

TCRdb derives one entry per CDR3 protein from the 5' RACE reads, leaving out DNA. Here the sample table reports approximately 200,000 distinct CDR3 sequences. The sample comprised blood. J is TRBJ2-5 and V is TRBV11-3. This sequence was found in a human donor with ulcerative colitis or Crohn's disease, or a healthy co-twin of an affected twin (not recorded which). CDR3 loop: CASSFSEQETQYF.